The 16 T cell receptor beta chains given below trace back to one sample, sequenced in a study of shared clonotypes between healthy human individuals. Some clones are missing from TCRdb's copy, which holds only in-frame ones; the method was immunoSEQ multiplex PCR. The data contain 500,000 to 550,000 clones, 90% to 96% of them singletons. The sequenced material came from naive CD4+ T cells sorted from blood. Sample subset: CD45RA+ positively selected. The receptors originated from a woman aged 25-40 years in good health.

The chain links TRBV6-5 to TRBJ2-5; D perhaps matches TRBD2 (6 bases). V was clipped by 0 bases and J by 4 bases, with 6 bases between them. Germline V gene lookup returns CDR1 MNHEY and CDR2 SVGAGI. CDR3 length: 13 amino acids. The CDR3 spells CASSYSAGETQYF. The CDR3 DNA reads as TGTGCCAGCAGTTACTCAGCGGGAGAGACCCAGTACTTC.

The V and J genes are TRBV28 and TRBJ2-7, with 14 positions matching TRBD2. Trimming took 6 bases from V and 4 from J; bases not matched to a gene: 5. This CDR3 contains 15 residues. Germline V lookup: CDR1 MDHEN, CDR2 SYDVKM. CDR3 region: CASRDGTSGSYEQYF. The CDR3 nucleotides are TGTGCCAGCAGGGACGGGACTAGCGGGAGTTACGAGCAGTACTTC.

V is TRBV12-2 and J is TRBJ2-7; TRBD1, as called in the table, went unchecked against the DNA. TRBV12-2 is listed as a pseudogene. The CDR3 is 15 amino acids. CDR3 nucleotides: TGTGCAAGTCGCTTAAGACAGGGCTCTGCGTACGAGCAGTACTTC. Its translation: CASRLRQGSAYEQYF.

The J gene is TRBJ1-1, the V gene TRBV6-6; 8 nucleotides align to TRBD1. This CDR3 region has 15 residues. V lost 5 bases and J lost 6; bases outside the gene matches: 11. The V gene's germline CDR1 is MNHNY and CDR2 SVGAGI (reference sequence). The CDR3 here is CASSRPGTGAPEAFF. CDR3 DNA sequence: TGTGCCAGCAGTCGACCCGGGACAGGTGCTCCTGAAGCTTTCTTT.

This chain links TRBV5-1 with TRBJ1-5, with unresolved D. Germline V gene sequence: CDR1 SGHRS, CDR2 YFSETQ. Between the trimmed V and J ends, which lost 1 base and 4 bases, there was a span of 6 bases. This CDR3 contains 13 residues. In nucleotides, the CDR3 is TGCGCCAGCAGCTTGATGGGTAATCAGCCCCAGCATTTT. It is translated as CASSLMGNQPQHF.

The chain couples TRBV7-3 to TRBJ2-5; the D is unclear. Germline CDR1 reads SGHTA; CDR2 reads FQGTGA. V gave up 5 bases and J gave up 2 bases, with 9 bases separating them. The CDR3 runs to 13 residues. The CDR3 sequence: CASSAQAQETQYF. CDR3 coding DNA: TGTGCCAGCAGCGCGCAGGCACAAGAGACCCAGTACTTC.

The chain uses TRBV28 and TRBJ2-7; the D is unclear. Trimming removed 7 bases at V and 2 bases at J, with 18 bases between. This CDR3 is built from 15 residues. Per germline, CDR1 MDHEN and CDR2 SYDVKM. The CDR3 region is CASTPEPGDTYEQYF. The CDR3 nucleotides are TGTGCCAGCACCCCCGAACCCGGTGATACCTACGAGCAGTACTTC.

The V and J genes are TRBV5-4 and TRBJ2-7; no clear D gene. Per the germline V gene, CDR1 is SGHNT and CDR2 is YYREEE (reference sequence). There are 15 residues in the CDR3. Trimming pared 4 bases from V and 3 bases from J, leaving 17 bases between. CDR3 in amino acids: CASSTWTRQHYEQYF. The CDR3 bases are TGTGCCAGCAGCACTTGGACCCGCCAACACTACGAGCAGTACTTC. Based on the CDR3 plus reference TRBV5-4 and TRBJ2-7, the full variable domain is ETGVTQSPTHLIKTRGQQVTLRCSSQSGHNTVSWYQQALGQGPQFIFQYYREEENGRGNFPPRFSGLQFPNYSSELNVNALELDDSALYLCASSTWTRQHYEQYFGPGTRLTVT.

The V call is TRBV19, the J call TRBJ1-2, with no clear D. Trimming shortened V by 4 bases and J by 3 bases, and 18 bases separated the two germline ends. Germline V gene data show CDR1 as LNHDA and CDR2 as SQIVND (reference sequence). The CDR3 is made up of 16 amino acids. The CDR3 spells CASSTSGPIYYYGYTF. CDR3 nucleotide sequence: TGTGCCAGTAGTACCTCGGGCCCGATCTATTACTATGGCTACACCTTC.

V gene TRBV11-2 combines with J gene TRBJ2-7, with 11 bases aligning to TRBD1. Trimming took 5 bases from V and 3 from J; bases not matched to a gene: 6. Germline CDR1 is SGHAT and CDR2 is FQNNGV. The CDR3 is made up of 15 amino acids. The CDR3 nucleotides read TGTGCCAGCAGCACCGGACAGGGGGCTGTCTACGAGCAGTACTTC. It specifies CASSTGQGAVYEQYF.

This clone was seen more than once but under ten times. The rearrangement links TRBV19 to TRBJ1-1, with 8 bases identical to TRBD1. Germline V gives CDR1 LNHDA, CDR2 SQIVND (reference sequence). The CDR3 sequence is 13 residues long. V shed 7 bases, J shed 11 bases, and the junction held 12 bases outside the gene matches. DNA of the CDR3: TGTGCCAGTACCCCGGGACAGGAGGTACAGGCTTTCTTT. The encoded protein is CASTPGQEVQAFF.

The rearrangement links TRBV7-3 to TRBJ2-5; unclear D gene. The CDR3 covers 13 residues. CDR1 and CDR2 from the germline V gene are SGHTA and FQGTGA. Trimming shortened V by 1 base and J by 4 bases, and 7 bases separated the two germline ends. The CDR3 DNA is TGTGCCAGCAGCTTAAGTGGGGTAGAGACCCAGTACTTC. It codes for CASSLSGVETQYF.

This chain joins TRBV19 and TRBJ2-7, with 10 bases that match TRBD1. J gave up 5 bases and V 2 bases, and 6 bases lay outside the gene matches. From germline, CDR1 is LNHDA and CDR2 SQIVND (reference sequence). CDR3 length equals 15 residues. CDR3 in amino acids: CASSIKGQGSHEQYF. The DNA for the CDR3 is TGTGCCAGTAGTATAAAGGGACAGGGGAGCCACGAGCAGTACTTC. Full variable domain (outside the CDR3, taken from reference TRBV19 and TRBJ2-7): DGGITQSPKYLFRKEGQNVTLSCEQNLNHDAMYWYRQDPGQGLRLIYYSQIVNDFQKGDIAEGYSVSREKKESFPLTVTSAQKNPTAFYLCASSIKGQGSHEQYFGPGTRLTVT.

The V call is TRBV9, the J call TRBJ2-1; TRBD2 aligns across 9 bases. This CDR3 has 16 amino acids. V dropped 5 bases and J dropped 3; count of bases not matched to a gene: 9. The germline V gene encodes CDR1 SGDLS and CDR2 YYNGEE. The CDR3 loop is CASSPTLAGFYNEQFF. The CDR3 nucleotides are TGTGCCAGCAGTCCCACCCTAGCGGGATTCTACAATGAGCAGTTCTTC.

This clone has only one observation. The chain couples TRBV5-4 to TRBJ2-1; 9 bases fit TRBD2. V lost 2 bases to trimming and J lost 9 bases; unmatched junction nucleotides: 9. The germline gives CDR1 SGHNT, CDR2 YYREEE (reference sequence). CDR3 size: 15 residues. CDR3 DNA sequence: TGTGCCAGCAGCTTTGTGGCGGGAGGGGGCGGTGAGCAGTTCTTC. Its translation: CASSFVAGGGGEQFF.

This chain links TRBV28 with TRBJ2-7; no clear D gene. Germline V gene lookup returns CDR1 MDHEN and CDR2 SYDVKM. The CDR3 has 12 amino acids. V lost 7 bases to trimming and J lost 3 bases, with 10 bases between them. CDR3 sequence: CASTTPGYEQYF. The CDR3 DNA sequence: TGTGCCAGCACCACGCCGGGCTACGAGCAGTACTTC.